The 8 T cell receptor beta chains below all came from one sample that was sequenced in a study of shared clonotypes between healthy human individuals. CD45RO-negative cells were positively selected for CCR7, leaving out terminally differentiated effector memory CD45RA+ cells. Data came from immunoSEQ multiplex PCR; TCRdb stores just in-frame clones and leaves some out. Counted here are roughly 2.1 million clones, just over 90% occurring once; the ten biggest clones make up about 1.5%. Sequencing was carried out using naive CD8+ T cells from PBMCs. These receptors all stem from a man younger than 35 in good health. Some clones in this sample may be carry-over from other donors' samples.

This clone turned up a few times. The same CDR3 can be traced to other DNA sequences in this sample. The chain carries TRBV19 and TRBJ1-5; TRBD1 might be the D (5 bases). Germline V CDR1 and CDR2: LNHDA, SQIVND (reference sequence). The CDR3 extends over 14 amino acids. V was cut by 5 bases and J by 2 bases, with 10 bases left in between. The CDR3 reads CASSLRDRNQPQHF. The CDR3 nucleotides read TGTGCCAGTAGTCTCAGGGACCGCAATCAGCCCCAGCATTTT.

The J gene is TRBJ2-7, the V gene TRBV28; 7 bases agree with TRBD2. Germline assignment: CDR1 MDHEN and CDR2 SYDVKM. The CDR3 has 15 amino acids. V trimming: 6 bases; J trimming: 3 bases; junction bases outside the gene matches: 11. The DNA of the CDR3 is TGTGCCAGCAGACCACTAGCGCTCCGAGGCTACGAGCAGTACTTC. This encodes CASRPLALRGYEQYF.

CDR3 nucleotide sequence: TGTGCCAGTAGTATAGCACTAGCGGGGATTGAGCAGTTCTTC. Residues: CASSIALAGIEQFF. This chain links TRBV19 with TRBJ2-1; 10 bases fit TRBD2. This CDR3 contains 14 residues. Germline CDR1 reads LNHDA; CDR2 reads SQIVND (reference sequence). J gave up 9 bases and V 1 base, and 3 bases lay outside the gene matches.

The CDR3 is CASSPASGSYEQYF. As DNA, the CDR3 is TGTGCCAGCAGCCCTGCTAGCGGGAGTTACGAGCAGTACTTC. This chain uses TRBV7-9 with TRBJ2-7, with TRBD2 matching over 10 bases. The germline CDR1 and CDR2 sequences are SEHNR and FQNEAQ (reference sequence). Trimming cost V 5 bases and J 4 bases; bases outside gene matches: 5. The CDR3 spans 14 residues.

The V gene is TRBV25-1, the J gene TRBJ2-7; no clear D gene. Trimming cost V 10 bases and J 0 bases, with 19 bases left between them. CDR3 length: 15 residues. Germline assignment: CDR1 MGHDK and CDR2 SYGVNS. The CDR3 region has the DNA TGTGCCACCAAGAACGGACGGAGTGACTCCTACGAGCAGTACTTC. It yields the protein CATKNGRSDSYEQYF.

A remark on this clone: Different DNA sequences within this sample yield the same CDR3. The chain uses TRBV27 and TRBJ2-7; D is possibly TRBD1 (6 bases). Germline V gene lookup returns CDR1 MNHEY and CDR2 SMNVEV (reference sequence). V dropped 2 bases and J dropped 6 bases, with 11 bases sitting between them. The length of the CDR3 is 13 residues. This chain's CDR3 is CASSLNRVGEQYF. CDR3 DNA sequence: TGTGCCAGCAGTTTAAACAGGGTGGGCGAGCAGTACTTC.

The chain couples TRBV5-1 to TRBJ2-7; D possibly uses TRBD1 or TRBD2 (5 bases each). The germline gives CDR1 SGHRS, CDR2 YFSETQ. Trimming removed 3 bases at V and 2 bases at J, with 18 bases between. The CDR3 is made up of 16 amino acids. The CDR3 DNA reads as TGCGCCAGCAGCTCCCCCGGGACGCACCTTCCCTACGAGCAGTACTTC. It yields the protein CASSSPGTHLPYEQYF.

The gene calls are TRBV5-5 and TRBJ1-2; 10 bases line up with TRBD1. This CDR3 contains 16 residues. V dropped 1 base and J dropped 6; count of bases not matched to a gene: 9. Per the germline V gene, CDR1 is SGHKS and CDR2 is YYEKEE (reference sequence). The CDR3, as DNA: TGTGCCAGCAGCTTGAGCCCGGGACAGGGGTTGGATGGCTACACCTTC. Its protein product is CASSLSPGQGLDGYTF.